Sequencing of this T cell receptor beta chain was carried out in a study of PD-1 blockade in classical Hodgkin lymphoma. As for the study in general: Administration of nivolumab to patients was at 3 mg/kg intravenously every 2 weeks.

Points on this clone: The target antigen is unknown. The same CDR3 arises from other DNA sequences in this sample as well.

Every one of the patients relapsed after autologous stem cell transplantation (brentuximab vedotin exposure was variable). The study recorded best responses of complete response, partial response or progressive disease. This CDR3 is built from 13 residues. Germline lookup yields CDR1 LNHDA and CDR2 SQIVND (reference sequence). Trimming stripped 1 base from V and 1 base from J, with 4 bases between. Study-wide points: Complete responders' baseline diversity resembled that of newly diagnosed patients. Anyone who began nivolumab under 1 year after ASCT was excluded.

Data came from immunoSEQ multiplex PCR; TCRdb stores just in-frame clones and leaves some out. This sample has about 93,000 clones; roughly 79% occur once, and the top ten carry 16%. The gene calls are TRBV19 and TRBJ1-1; D gene unclear. Sequenced material: peripheral blood mononuclear cells (PBMCs), taken before the second cycle of nivolumab. This TCR was sampled from a human donor with classical Hodgkin lymphoma. CDR3 nucleotides: TGTGCCAGTAGTATAGGTCAGAACACTGAAGCTTTCTTT. Translated, it gives CASSIGQNTEAFF.